This T cell receptor (beta chain) emerged from a study of cytomegalovirus exposure and HLA in healthy donors. About the research overall: A prior analysis found 117 million unique TCR beta sequences from some 190 million T cells. Study outcomes and limitations: The authors later found TCR association rates varying by HLA locus, with DRB1 most and HLA-C fewest. An analysis that was carried out later associated some 17,000 TCR beta sequences with HLA alleles at 0.05 false discovery rate. The study dropped some indistinguishable V segments, TRBV6-2 and TRBV6-3 among them.

The PCR employed 60 Vbeta primers together with 13 Jbeta primers. Sequencing was performed with immunoSEQ multiplex PCR; in TCRdb, only in-frame clones are kept and a portion is missing. The sample shows about 76,000 clones, around four fifths of them seen only once. In the case of this clone: Its antigen is currently unknown.

Germline V lookup: CDR1 MGHDK, CDR2 SYGVNS. The V gene lost 4 bases and the J gene lost 0 bases, with 6 bases spanning the gap. The CDR3 has 13 amino acids. The rearrangement joins TRBV25-1 to TRBJ2-5; the D is unclear. Sample: PBMCs. This receptor was identified in a woman aged 40 to 49 in good health and CMV-seropositive. CDR3 amino acids: CASSASNQETQYF. For the CDR3, the DNA is TGTGCCAGCAGTGCCAGTAACCAAGAGACCCAGTACTTC.